This entry lists 13 T cell receptor beta chains sequenced from one sample in a study of blood T cells in healthy people across ages. Sample-barcoded 5' priming and a J-beta primer mix drove a second PCR of 7 to 11 cycles. TCRdb reprocessed the 5' RACE reads with MiXCR, giving one entry per CDR3 protein. The sample shows roughly 1,500,000 distinct CDR3 sequences, roughly 32% of them seen only once. The sequencing input was blood. The source of these receptors is a young woman in good health.

The V call is TRBV6-5, the J call TRBJ2-4, with 8 bases identical to TRBD1. J was trimmed by 12 bases and V by 5 bases; bases with no gene match: 9. The length of the CDR3 is 13 residues. CDR1 is MNHEY and CDR2 is SVGAGI in the germline V gene. CDR3 region: CASSRGTGVSQYF. The CDR3 DNA sequence: TGTGCCAGCAGTAGAGGGACAGGCGTAAGTCAGTACTTC.

This clonotype was counted ten times or more. The chain carries TRBV6-1 and TRBJ2-3; TRBD2 aligns across 8 bases. CDR1 is MNHNS, CDR2 SASEGT, per germline. There are 16 residues in the CDR3. Trimming cost V 3 bases and J 12 bases; bases outside gene matches: 17. Here the CDR3 DNA reads TGTGCCAGCAGTGATGTTGGCCGGGGGGGAGATCAACTCCAGTATTTT. Its protein is CASSDVGRGGDQLQYF.

This clonotype has only a few counts. Relative to the germline gene, one junction end is altered; a read error may explain this. The rearrangement uses TRBV20-1 and TRBJ1-2, with D uncertain. The CDR3 spans 12 residues. Germline lookup yields CDR1 DFQATT and CDR2 SNEGSKA (reference sequence). The CDR3 DNA reads TGCAGGGCTAGAGACTTTCCGGGGGGCTACACCTTC. Amino acid sequence: CRARDFPGGYTF.

This clonotype was observed a single time. Being one base from a much bigger clone, this may be a read error. The rearrangement links TRBV4-2 to TRBJ2-3, with 11 bases lining up with TRBD2. This CDR3 region has 18 residues. Looked up from germline, CDR1 is LGHNA and CDR2 is YNFKEQ. The CDR3 loop is CASGQDGVAGGPADTQYF. The CDR3 region has the DNA TGTGCCAGCGGCCAAGATGGTGTAGCGGGGGGGCCGGCAGATACGCAGTATTTT.

The chain is built from TRBV27 and TRBJ1-6, with D unclear. Trimming shortened V by 3 bases and J by 4 bases, and 13 bases separated the two germline ends. Germline V gives CDR1 MNHEY, CDR2 SMNVEV (reference sequence). The CDR3 has 16 amino acids. The CDR3 sequence: CASSLLTQNYNSPLHF. The CDR3 DNA follows: TGTGCCAGCAGTTTGCTCACACAAAATTATAATTCACCCCTCCACTTT.

This clonotype was seen only once. The J gene is TRBJ1-6, the V gene TRBV20-1, with D maybe TRBD1 (6 bases). Per the germline V gene, CDR1 is DFQATT and CDR2 is SNEGSKA (reference sequence). Trimming cost V 3 bases and J 8 bases, with 20 bases left between them. The CDR3 is 16 amino acids. The CDR3 sequence is CSASTNLGTIHSPLHF. CDR3 DNA sequence: TGCAGTGCTAGCACTAACCTAGGGACAATTCATTCACCCCTCCACTTT.

The rearrangement uses TRBV20-1 and TRBJ1-5; TRBD1 matches 7 bases. The CDR3 contains 14 residues. V was clipped by 4 bases and J by 6 bases; unmatched bases: 9. CDR1 is DFQATT, CDR2 SNEGSKA, per germline (reference sequence). The CDR3 sequence is CSAKLTGVGQPQHF. CDR3 in DNA: TGCAGTGCTAAGCTCACAGGGGTGGGTCAGCCCCAGCATTTT.

This chain connects TRBV12-3 or TRBV12-4 to TRBJ1-1, with a weak D call TRBD1 (5 bases). V gave up 6 bases and J gave up 0 bases, with 20 bases separating them. This CDR3 is built from 17 residues. The CDR3, as DNA: TGTGCCAGCAGCTCGCTGCGGGGGAGGGCGGTGAACACTGAAGCTTTCTTT. It codes for CASSSLRGRAVNTEAFF.

The rearrangement links TRBV7-3 to TRBJ2-2; tentatively, D is TRBD1 or TRBD2 (7 bases each). CDR3 length: 17 residues. CDR1 and CDR2 from the germline V gene are SGHTA and FQGTGA. V was shortened by 5 bases and J by 6 bases, with 22 bases between the two germline ends. The CDR3 loop is CASSPSPQGGQAGELFF. The CDR3 DNA sequence: TGTGCCAGCAGCCCCTCCCCGCAGGGGGGGCAGGCCGGGGAGCTGTTTTTT.

The CDR3 nucleotides read TGTGCCAGCAGCCATCCCGTGTTAGCTAGCGGGGGGCCAGGGGAGCAGTACTTC. Residues: CASSHPVLASGGPGEQYF. The chain carries TRBV7-9 and TRBJ2-7, with TRBD2 matching 11 bases. This CDR3 spans 18 amino acids. V lost 5 bases, J lost 7 bases, and 19 bases stayed unmatched. The germline V gene has CDR1 SEHNR and CDR2 FQNEAQ (reference sequence).

The chain recombines TRBV10-3 with TRBJ1-1; 7 nucleotides agree with TRBD1. The CDR3 runs to 15 residues. Looked up from germline, CDR1 is ENHRY and CDR2 is SYGVKD. J gave up 4 bases and V 5 bases, and 10 bases lay outside the gene matches. In DNA form, the CDR3 reads TGTGCCATCAGTCCAAGCCAGGGGGAGGTCACTGAAGCTTTCTTT. This encodes CAISPSQGEVTEAFF.

This clonotype was seen a few times. This chain joins TRBV7-2 and TRBJ2-3, with no clear D. Germline assignment: CDR1 SGHTA and CDR2 FQGNSA. The length of the CDR3 is 16 residues. V gave up 1 base and J gave up 5 bases, with 16 bases separating them. The CDR3 region is CASSLDWAASEDTQYF. CDR3 nucleotides: TGTGCCAGCAGCTTAGACTGGGCAGCCTCCGAAGATACGCAGTATTTT.

The chain is built from TRBV6-5 and TRBJ2-5; no clear D gene. V was clipped by 6 bases and J by 5 bases, with 19 bases between them. CDR1 is MNHEY, CDR2 SVGAGI, per germline. CDR3 length equals 15 residues. The CDR3 spells CASSRVPSLIETQYF. Here the CDR3 DNA reads TGTGCCAGCAGCCGCGTCCCCAGTCTTATCGAGACCCAGTACTTC.